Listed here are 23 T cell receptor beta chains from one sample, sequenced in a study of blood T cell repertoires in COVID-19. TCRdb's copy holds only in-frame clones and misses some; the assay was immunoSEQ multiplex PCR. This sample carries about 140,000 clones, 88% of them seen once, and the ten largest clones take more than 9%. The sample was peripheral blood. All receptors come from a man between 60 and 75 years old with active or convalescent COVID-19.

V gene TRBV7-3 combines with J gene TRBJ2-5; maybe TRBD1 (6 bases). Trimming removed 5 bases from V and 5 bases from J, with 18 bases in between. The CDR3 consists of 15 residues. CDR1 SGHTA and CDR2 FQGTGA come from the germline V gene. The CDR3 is CASSPSRTAYETQYF. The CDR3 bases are TGTGCCAGCAGCCCCTCCAGGACAGCCTATGAGACCCAGTACTTC.

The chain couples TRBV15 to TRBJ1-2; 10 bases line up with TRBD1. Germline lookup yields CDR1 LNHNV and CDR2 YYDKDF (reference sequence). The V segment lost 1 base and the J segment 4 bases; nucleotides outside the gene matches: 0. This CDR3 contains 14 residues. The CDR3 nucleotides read TGTGCCACCAGCAGAGGGACAGGGGGCTATGGCTACACCTTC. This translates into CATSRGTGGYGYTF.

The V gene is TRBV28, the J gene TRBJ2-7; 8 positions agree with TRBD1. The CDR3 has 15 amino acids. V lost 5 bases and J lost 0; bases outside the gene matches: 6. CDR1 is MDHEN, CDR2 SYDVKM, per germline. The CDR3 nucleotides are TGTGCCAGCAGTGCGGGACAGGAGATCTCCTACGAGCAGTACTTC. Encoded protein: CASSAGQEISYEQYF.

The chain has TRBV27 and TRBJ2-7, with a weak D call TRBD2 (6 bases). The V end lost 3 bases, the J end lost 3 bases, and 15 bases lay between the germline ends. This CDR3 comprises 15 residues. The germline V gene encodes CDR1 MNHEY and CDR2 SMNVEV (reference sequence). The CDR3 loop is CASSFRRDLLYEQYF. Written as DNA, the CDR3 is TGTGCCAGCAGTTTCCGGCGGGACCTCCTCTACGAGCAGTACTTC.

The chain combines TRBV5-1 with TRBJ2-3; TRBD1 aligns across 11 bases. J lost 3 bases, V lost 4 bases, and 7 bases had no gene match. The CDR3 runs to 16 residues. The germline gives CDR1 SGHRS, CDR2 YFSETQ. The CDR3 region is CASSHAGTGGTDTQYF. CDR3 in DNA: TGCGCCAGCAGCCATGCCGGGACAGGGGGAACAGATACGCAGTATTTT.

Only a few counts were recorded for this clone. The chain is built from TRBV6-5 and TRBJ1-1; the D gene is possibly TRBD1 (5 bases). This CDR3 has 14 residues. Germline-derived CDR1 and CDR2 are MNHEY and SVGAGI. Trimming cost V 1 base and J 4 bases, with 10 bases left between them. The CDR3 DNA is TGTGCCAGCAGTTACTTAGGGGTGGGCACTGAAGCTTTCTTT. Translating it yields CASSYLGVGTEAFF.

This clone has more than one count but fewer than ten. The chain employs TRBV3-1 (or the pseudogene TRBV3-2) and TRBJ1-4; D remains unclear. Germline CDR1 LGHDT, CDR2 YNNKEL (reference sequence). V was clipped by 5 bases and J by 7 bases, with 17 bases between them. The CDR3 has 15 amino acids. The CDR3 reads CASSFPGPEGEKLFF. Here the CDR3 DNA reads TGTGCCAGCAGCTTCCCCGGGCCCGAGGGTGAAAAACTGTTTTTT.

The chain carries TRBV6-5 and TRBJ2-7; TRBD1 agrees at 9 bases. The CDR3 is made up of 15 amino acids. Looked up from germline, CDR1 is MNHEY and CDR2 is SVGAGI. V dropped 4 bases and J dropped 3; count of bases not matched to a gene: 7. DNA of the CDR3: TGTGCCAGCAGTTCCACAGGGGGCACATACTACGAGCAGTACTTC. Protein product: CASSSTGGTYYEQYF.

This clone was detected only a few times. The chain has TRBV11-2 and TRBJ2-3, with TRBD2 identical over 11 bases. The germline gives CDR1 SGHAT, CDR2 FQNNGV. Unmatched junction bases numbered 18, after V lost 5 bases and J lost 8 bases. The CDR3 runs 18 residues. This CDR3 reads CASSRLAIAGGALATQYF. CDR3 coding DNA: TGTGCCAGCAGCCGATTAGCCATAGCGGGAGGGGCACTGGCTACGCAGTATTTT.

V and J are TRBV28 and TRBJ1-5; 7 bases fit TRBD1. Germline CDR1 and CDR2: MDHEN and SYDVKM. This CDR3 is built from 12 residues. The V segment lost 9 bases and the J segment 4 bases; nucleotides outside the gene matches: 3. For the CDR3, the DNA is TGTGCCAGTACCAGGGGGAATCAGCCCCAGCATTTT. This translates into CASTRGNQPQHF.

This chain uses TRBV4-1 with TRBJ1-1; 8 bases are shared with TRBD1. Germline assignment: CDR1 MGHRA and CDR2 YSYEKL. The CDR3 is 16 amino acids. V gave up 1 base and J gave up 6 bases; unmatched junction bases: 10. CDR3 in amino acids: CASSQARTGKAPEAFF. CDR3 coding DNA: TGCGCCAGCAGCCAAGCCAGGACAGGGAAGGCCCCTGAAGCTTTCTTT.

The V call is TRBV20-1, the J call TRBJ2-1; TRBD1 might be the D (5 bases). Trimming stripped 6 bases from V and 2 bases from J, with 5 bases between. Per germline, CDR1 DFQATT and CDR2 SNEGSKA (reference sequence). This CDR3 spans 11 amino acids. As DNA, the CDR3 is TGCAGTGCACAGGCCTACAATGAGCAGTTCTTC. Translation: CSAQAYNEQFF.

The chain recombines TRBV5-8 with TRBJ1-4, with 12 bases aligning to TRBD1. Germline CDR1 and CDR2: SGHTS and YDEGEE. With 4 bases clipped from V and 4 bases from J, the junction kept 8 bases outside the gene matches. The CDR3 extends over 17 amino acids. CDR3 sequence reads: CASSAGTGGVINEKLFF. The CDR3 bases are TGTGCCAGCAGCGCCGGGACAGGGGGCGTAATTAATGAAAAACTGTTTTTT.

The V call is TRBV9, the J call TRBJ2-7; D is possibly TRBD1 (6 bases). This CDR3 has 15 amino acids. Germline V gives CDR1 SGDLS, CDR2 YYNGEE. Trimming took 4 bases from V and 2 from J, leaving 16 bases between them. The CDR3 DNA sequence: TGTGCCAGCAGCCCCCGAAGCAGGGGTACCTACGAGCAGTACTTC. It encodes CASSPRSRGTYEQYF.

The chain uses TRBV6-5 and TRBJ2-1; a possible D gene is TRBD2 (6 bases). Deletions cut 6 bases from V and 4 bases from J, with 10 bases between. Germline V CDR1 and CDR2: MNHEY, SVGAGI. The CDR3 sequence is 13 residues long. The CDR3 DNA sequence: TGTGCCAGCAGCTGGAGGGGTTACAATGAGCAGTTCTTC. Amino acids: CASSWRGYNEQFF.

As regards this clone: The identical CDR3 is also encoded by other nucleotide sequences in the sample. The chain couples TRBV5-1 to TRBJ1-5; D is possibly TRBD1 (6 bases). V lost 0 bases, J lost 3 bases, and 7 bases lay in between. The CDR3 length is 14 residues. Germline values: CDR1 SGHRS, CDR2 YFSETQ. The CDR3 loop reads CASSLGGPNQPQHF. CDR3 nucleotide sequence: TGCGCCAGCAGCTTGGGGGGGCCCAATCAGCCCCAGCATTTT.

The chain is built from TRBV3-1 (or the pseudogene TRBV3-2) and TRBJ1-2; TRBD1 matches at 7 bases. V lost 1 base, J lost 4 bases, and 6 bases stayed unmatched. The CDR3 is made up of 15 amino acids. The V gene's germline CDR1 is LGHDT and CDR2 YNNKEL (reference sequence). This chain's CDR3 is CASSQAIQGIYGYTF. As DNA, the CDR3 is TGTGCCAGCAGCCAAGCTATACAGGGGATCTATGGCTACACCTTC.

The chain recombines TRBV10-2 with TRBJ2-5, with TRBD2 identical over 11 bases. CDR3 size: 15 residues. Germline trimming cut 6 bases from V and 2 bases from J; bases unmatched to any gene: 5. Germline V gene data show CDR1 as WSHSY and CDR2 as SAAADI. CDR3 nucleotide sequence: TGCGCCAGCAGGAGGGGGACTAGCGGACAAGAGACCCAGTACTTC. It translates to CASRRGTSGQETQYF.

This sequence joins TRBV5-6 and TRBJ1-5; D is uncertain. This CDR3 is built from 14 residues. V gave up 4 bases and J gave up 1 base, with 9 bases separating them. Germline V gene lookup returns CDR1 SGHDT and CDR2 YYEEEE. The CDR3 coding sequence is TGTGCCAGCAGCATGACGGGGAGCAATCAGCCCCAGCATTTT. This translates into CASSMTGSNQPQHF.

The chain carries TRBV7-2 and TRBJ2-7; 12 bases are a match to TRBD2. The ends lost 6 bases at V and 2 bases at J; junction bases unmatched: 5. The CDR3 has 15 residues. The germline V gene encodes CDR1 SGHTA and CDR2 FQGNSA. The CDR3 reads CASRQTSGGTYEQYF. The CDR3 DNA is TGTGCCAGCAGGCAAACTAGCGGGGGGACCTACGAGCAGTACTTC.

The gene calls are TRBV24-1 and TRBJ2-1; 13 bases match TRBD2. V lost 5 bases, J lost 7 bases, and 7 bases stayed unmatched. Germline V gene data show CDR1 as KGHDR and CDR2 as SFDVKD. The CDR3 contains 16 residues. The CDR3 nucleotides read TGTGCCACCAGTGCCGGGACTAGCGGGACGAGGAATGAGCAGTTCTTC. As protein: CATSAGTSGTRNEQFF.

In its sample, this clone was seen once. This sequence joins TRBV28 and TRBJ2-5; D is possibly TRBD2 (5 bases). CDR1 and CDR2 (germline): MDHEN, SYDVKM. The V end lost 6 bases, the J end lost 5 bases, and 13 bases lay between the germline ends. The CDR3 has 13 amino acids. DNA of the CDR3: TGTGCCAGCAGCAAAGCGGCTGGGGAGACCCAGTACTTC. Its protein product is CASSKAAGETQYF. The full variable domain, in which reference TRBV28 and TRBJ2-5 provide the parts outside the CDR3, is DVKVTQSSRYLVKRTGEKVFLECVQDMDHENMFWYRQDPGLGLRLIYFSYDVKMKEKGDIPEGYSVSREKKERFSLILESASTNQTSMYLCASSKAAGETQYFGPGTRLLVL.

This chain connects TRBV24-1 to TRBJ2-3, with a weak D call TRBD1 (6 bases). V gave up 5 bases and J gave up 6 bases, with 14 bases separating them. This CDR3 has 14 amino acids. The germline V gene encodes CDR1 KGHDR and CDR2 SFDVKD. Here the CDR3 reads CATSVTGPGDTQYF. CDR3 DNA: TGTGCCACCAGTGTTACAGGGCCCGGGGATACGCAGTATTTT.